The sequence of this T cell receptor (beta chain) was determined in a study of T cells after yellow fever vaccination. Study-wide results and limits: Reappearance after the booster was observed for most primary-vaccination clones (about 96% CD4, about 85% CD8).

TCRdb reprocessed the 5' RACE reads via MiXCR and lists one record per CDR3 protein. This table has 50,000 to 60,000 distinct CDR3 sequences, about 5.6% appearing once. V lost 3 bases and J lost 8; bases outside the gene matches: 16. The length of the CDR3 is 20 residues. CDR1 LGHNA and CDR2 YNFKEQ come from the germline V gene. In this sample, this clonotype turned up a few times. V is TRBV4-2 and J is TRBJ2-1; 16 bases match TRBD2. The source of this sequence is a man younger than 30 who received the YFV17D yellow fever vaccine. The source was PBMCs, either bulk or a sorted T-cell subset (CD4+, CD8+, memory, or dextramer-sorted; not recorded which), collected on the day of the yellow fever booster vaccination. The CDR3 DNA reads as TGTGCCAGCAGCCATCGAGGGCCGGGACTAGCGGGGGGGCAAGTCGATGAGCAGTTCTTC. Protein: CASSHRGPGLAGGQVDEQFF.